This T cell receptor (beta chain) was obtained from a study of beta chain features in type 1 diabetes. Of the isolated RNA, all was reverse transcribed, and so the sequenced material was expressed TCRB transcripts. TCRdb keeps only in-frame clones here, not all; method: immunoSEQ multiplex PCR. The sample shows about 900,000 clones, under 20% of them seen only once. Germline V CDR1 and CDR2: SGHTA, FQGNSA. V dropped 5 bases and J dropped 10 bases, with 12 bases sitting between them. The CDR3 contains 12 residues. This clone was picked up a small number of times. Sequences were obtained from naive CD4+ T cells from blood. The clonotype was recovered from a woman aged 18-30 years in good health. This chain connects TRBV7-2 to TRBJ2-1, with a weak D call TRBD2 (5 bases). DNA for the CDR3: TGTGCCAGCAGCCGCCGGACTCAGGAGCAGTTCTTC. Its protein product is CASSRRTQEQFF. The full variable domain, in which reference TRBV7-2 and TRBJ2-1 provide the parts outside the CDR3, is GAGVSQSPSNKVTEKGKDVELRCDPISGHTALYWYRQSLGQGLEFLIYFQGNSAPDKSGLPSDRFSAERTGGSVSTLTIQRTQQEDSAVYLCASSRRTQEQFFGPGTRLTVL.